The 6 T cell receptor beta chains presented below share a single source sample, sequenced in a study of blood T cell repertoires in COVID-19. Clones were sequenced by immunoSEQ multiplex PCR, and TCRdb holds only the in-frame ones, with some missing. The sample records 100,000 to 150,000 clones, around 80% being singletons. Sequencing was done on a sample of peripheral blood. The receptors derive from a man aged 50-59 years with acute or convalescent COVID-19.

V usage is TRBV11-2 and J usage is TRBJ2-1, with a tentative D call TRBD1 (6 bases). CDR1 and CDR2 from the germline V gene are SGHAT and FQNNGV. V was clipped by 1 base and J by 6 bases, with 10 bases between them. CDR3 length: 14 residues. CDR3 region: CASSLGQQGNEQFF. Here the CDR3 DNA reads TGTGCCAGCAGCTTAGGGCAACAGGGCAATGAGCAGTTCTTC.

V gene TRBV15 combines with J gene TRBJ2-7, with D possibly being TRBD2 (5 bases). CDR1 and CDR2 (germline): LNHNV, YYDKDF (reference sequence). The V and J ends lost 6 bases and 2 bases respectively, with 17 bases between them. CDR3 size: 15 residues. CDR3 region: CATSTTHDYTYEQYF. The CDR3 nucleotides are TGTGCCACCAGTACAACACACGACTACACCTACGAGCAGTACTTC. Based on the CDR3 plus reference TRBV15 and TRBJ2-7, the full variable domain is DAMVIQNPRYQVTQFGKPVTLSCSQTLNHNVMYWYQQKSSQAPKLLFHYYDKDFNNEADTPDNFQSRRPNTSFCFLDIRSPGLGDTAMYLCATSTTHDYTYEQYFGPGTRLTVT.

This clone came up once. V is TRBV14 and J is TRBJ1-1; D gene unclear. V shed 1 base and J shed 3 bases, with 6 bases lying between them. Germline V gives CDR1 SGHDN, CDR2 FVKESK. This CDR3 has 13 amino acids. The CDR3 region is CASSQGVYTEAFF. The CDR3 DNA sequence: TGTGCCAGCAGCCAAGGAGTCTACACTGAAGCTTTCTTT.

This chain links TRBV28 with TRBJ1-4; 9 nucleotides agree with TRBD1. This CDR3 region has 14 residues. The J segment lost 6 bases and the V segment lost 7 bases, leaving 6 bases of the junction unmatched. The V gene's germline CDR1 is MDHEN and CDR2 SYDVKM. CDR3 coding DNA: TGTGCCAGCACCCTGGGACAGGGCTATGAAAAACTGTTTTTT. This encodes CASTLGQGYEKLFF.

The rearrangement joins TRBV6-1 to TRBJ2-1; TRBD2 aligns across 13 bases. The CDR3 has 17 amino acids. Unmatched junction bases numbered 6, after V lost 3 bases and J lost 4 bases. Germline V gene data show CDR1 as MNHNS and CDR2 as SASEGT. CDR3: CASSERLAGGGYNEQFF. CDR3 nucleotides: TGTGCCAGCAGTGAGAGACTAGCGGGGGGTGGGTACAATGAGCAGTTCTTC.

CDR3 coding DNA: TGTGCCAGCAGCTCAGAAGTGTACAGCCGATACTATGGCTACACCTTC. This encodes CASSSEVYSRYYGYTF. V usage is TRBV7-9 and J usage is TRBJ1-2, with D unresolved. Germline assignment: CDR1 SEHNR and CDR2 FQNEAQ (reference sequence). The V end lost 4 bases, the J end lost 3 bases, and 18 bases lay between the germline ends. The CDR3 has 16 residues.